These 12 T cell receptor beta chains share one sample of origin, sequenced in a study of shared clonotypes between healthy human individuals. Positive CCR7 selection of CD45RO-negative cells yielded the naive CD8 cells, and terminally differentiated effector memory CD45RA+ cells were excluded. The method was immunoSEQ multiplex PCR; TCRdb's version includes in-frame clones alone and lacks a portion of them. The data show about 1,900,000 clones, just under 95% seen once. The specimen sequenced was naive CD8+ T cells sorted from blood. The receptors stem from a man between 18 and 35 years old in good health.

This rearrangement joins TRBV7-8 to TRBJ1-4; the D is unclear. From germline, CDR1 is SGHVS and CDR2 FQNEAQ. Deletions cut 5 bases from V and 6 bases from J, with 16 bases between. The CDR3 length is 15 residues. The CDR3 DNA sequence: TGTGCCAGCAGCCTGGTTTTGGGGTTCGATGAAAAACTGTTTTTT. Translation gives CASSLVLGFDEKLFF.

V and J are TRBV4-3 and TRBJ2-3, with TRBD2 identical over 11 bases. Germline V gene lookup returns CDR1 LGHNA and CDR2 YSLEER. J lost 2 bases, V lost 1 base, and 2 bases had no gene match. This CDR3 region has 16 residues. The CDR3 here is CASSQGLAGITDTQYF. The CDR3 DNA is TGCGCCAGCAGCCAAGGACTAGCGGGAATCACAGATACGCAGTATTTT.

V is TRBV7-9 and J is TRBJ2-7; maybe TRBD2 (5 bases). Germline CDR1 reads SEHNR; CDR2 reads FQNEAQ (reference sequence). With 0 bases removed from V and 6 bases from J, the gap between germline ends came to 12 bases. The CDR3 loop spans 14 amino acids. This CDR3 is CASSLANSEGEQYF. CDR3 nucleotides: TGTGCCAGCAGCTTAGCGAACTCTGAGGGCGAGCAGTACTTC.

This chain links TRBV7-8 with TRBJ2-7, with 10 bases matching TRBD1. The J segment lost 1 base and the V segment lost 5 bases, leaving 11 bases of the junction unmatched. This CDR3 contains 17 residues. CDR1 and CDR2 from the germline V gene are SGHVS and FQNEAQ. For the CDR3, the DNA is TGTGCCAGCAGCCTTCCGAAACGGACAGGGGGATCCTACGAGCAGTACTTC. As protein: CASSLPKRTGGSYEQYF.

V and J are TRBV20-1 and TRBJ1-1; D unresolved. Trimming took off 0 bases at V and 8 bases at J, with 4 bases between the two ends. Germline CDR1 reads DFQATT; CDR2 reads SNEGSKA (reference sequence). CDR3 length: 10 residues. Written as DNA, the CDR3 is TGCAGTGCTAGAGACAGGGAAGCTTTCTTT. It yields the protein CSARDREAFF.

This chain links TRBV10-3 with TRBJ1-1, with 10 nucleotides matching TRBD1. Germline assignment: CDR1 ENHRY and CDR2 SYGVKD. V lost 2 bases and J lost 6; bases outside the gene matches: 15. CDR3 size: 18 residues. DNA of the CDR3: TGTGCCATCAGTGAGGGACAGGGGGGCGAGTCTGTCCCCGCTGAAGCTTTCTTT. It codes for CAISEGQGGESVPAEAFF.

The CDR3 loop reads CASSYTPTGGNTEAFF. The CDR3 DNA follows: TGTGCCAGCAGTTACACACCGACAGGGGGGAACACTGAAGCTTTCTTT. This chain connects TRBV6-5 to TRBJ1-1; the match to TRBD1 covers 9 bases. CDR3 size: 16 residues. Germline CDR1 is MNHEY and CDR2 is SVGAGI. Trimming at V came to 2 bases and at J to 1 base, leaving 5 bases not matched to a gene.

The rearrangement uses TRBV7-9 and TRBJ2-2, with D uncertain. Trimming pared 7 bases from V and 2 bases from J, leaving 14 bases between. The CDR3 extends over 15 amino acids. Germline loops: CDR1 SEHNR, CDR2 FQNEAQ (reference sequence). CDR3 nucleotide sequence: TGTGCCAGCATAGCAGTTCACCTCAACACCGGGGAGCTGTTTTTT. It translates to CASIAVHLNTGELFF.

The rearrangement uses TRBV6-6 and TRBJ2-7; 12 nucleotides line up with TRBD1. The CDR3 has 14 amino acids. With 5 bases clipped from V and 7 bases from J, the junction kept 6 bases outside the gene matches. The germline V gene encodes CDR1 MNHNY and CDR2 SVGAGI (reference sequence). CDR3 in DNA: TGTGCCAGCAGTCCGGGACAGGGGGCATTTGAGCAGTACTTC. Translation gives CASSPGQGAFEQYF.

This chain links TRBV27 with TRBJ1-5; D is ambiguous. Trimming shortened V by 5 bases and J by 0 bases, and 11 bases separated the two germline ends. CDR1 is MNHEY, CDR2 SMNVEV, per germline (reference sequence). There are 15 residues in the CDR3. Here the CDR3 reads CASSAGGYSNQPQHF. The CDR3 coding sequence is TGTGCCAGCAGTGCCGGTGGGTATAGCAATCAGCCCCAGCATTTT.

The chain links TRBV7-4 to TRBJ1-1; 7 positions match TRBD1. The CDR3 sequence is 14 residues long. V lost 7 bases to trimming and J lost 5 bases; unmatched junction nucleotides: 10. Germline V gives CDR1 SGHVT, CDR2 SQSDAQ. The CDR3 DNA is TGTGCCAGCACCGACCGACAGGGCACGACTGAAGCTTTCTTT. Amino acid sequence: CASTDRQGTTEAFF.

The V and J genes are TRBV14 and TRBJ2-7; perhaps D is TRBD1 or TRBD2 (6 bases each). This CDR3 is 16 amino acids long. Trimming shortened V by 0 bases and J by 8 bases, and 20 bases separated the two germline ends. Germline CDR1 reads SGHDN; CDR2 reads FVKESK. CDR3 bases: TGTGCCAGCAGCCAAGAAACTCGGTGGGGGCGGGACCAGCAGTACTTC. Translation: CASSQETRWGRDQQYF.